The 28 T cell receptor beta chains presented below share a single source sample, sequenced in a study of shared clonotypes between healthy human individuals. The data were produced by immunoSEQ multiplex PCR, yet TCRdb's version contains in-frame clones alone and is incomplete. The sample includes some 1 million clones, under 80% of them seen just once. The sequencing sample was made of memory CD4+ T cells sorted from blood. The subset was: CD45RA-negative fraction. These receptors were collected from a man between 18 and 29 years old in good health.

This chain connects TRBV2 to TRBJ2-6; TRBD2 might be the D (5 bases). From germline, CDR1 is SNHLY and CDR2 FYNNEI. V was pared by 8 bases and J by 0 bases, with 11 bases between. The CDR3 loop spans 15 amino acids. CDR3 loop: CASSRATSGANVLTF. CDR3 sequence (DNA): TGTGCCAGCTCGAGGGCGACCTCTGGGGCCAACGTCCTGACTTTC.

This chain joins TRBV10-1 and TRBJ2-3; D unresolved. Germline V gene sequence: CDR1 WNHNN, CDR2 SYGVQD (reference sequence). The ends were cut back, 0 bases at V and 9 bases at J, with 13 bases in the middle. The CDR3 runs to 14 residues. The CDR3 protein is CASSESGVAFTQYF. CDR3 nucleotides: TGCGCCAGCAGTGAGTCGGGTGTCGCCTTCACGCAGTATTTT.

The V call is TRBV10-3, the J call TRBJ2-7; D may match TRBD1 or TRBD2 (6 bases each). The CDR3 is made up of 13 amino acids. The germline gives CDR1 ENHRY, CDR2 SYGVKD. V was clipped by 3 bases and J by 5 bases, with 11 bases between them. The CDR3 region is CAISDGGLDEQYF. The CDR3 DNA follows: TGTGCCATCAGTGATGGGGGGCTAGACGAGCAGTACTTC.

This clone was seen ten or more times. The V call is TRBV4-1, the J call TRBJ2-1, with 13 bases matching TRBD2. The CDR3 is 20 residues long. V lost 1 base to trimming and J lost 6 bases; unmatched junction nucleotides: 15. Germline CDR1 reads MGHRA; CDR2 reads YSYEKL. CDR3 DNA sequence: TGCGCCAGCAGCCAAGGTCTACTAGCGGGAGGGCCAACGATTCTCAATGAGCAGTTCTTC. It yields the protein CASSQGLLAGGPTILNEQFF.

This clone was detected only a few times. The gene calls are TRBV30 and TRBJ1-2; D is uncertain. The germline V and J ends were trimmed by 4 bases and 2 bases, with 17 bases remaining between them. The CDR3 runs 15 residues. Germline loops: CDR1 GTSNPN, CDR2 SVGIG (reference sequence). The CDR3 loop is CAWTLRRDSNYGYTF. In nucleotides, the CDR3 is TGTGCCTGGACCCTCAGGAGAGATTCAAACTATGGCTACACCTTC. Looking up the rest from reference TRBV30 and TRBJ1-2 gives the full variable domain: SQTIHQWPATLVQPVGSPLSLECTVEGTSNPNLYWYRQAAGRGLQLLFYSVGIGQISSEVPQNLSASRPQDRQFILSSKKLLLSDSGFYLCAWTLRRDSNYGYTFGSGTRLTVV.

The V gene is TRBV28, the J gene TRBJ1-4; 7 positions match TRBD1. The CDR3 runs to 13 residues. Germline-derived CDR1 and CDR2 are MDHEN and SYDVKM. Losses at the gene ends were 8 bases for V and 8 bases for J; bases not matched to a gene: 8. The CDR3 protein is CASLQGRGEKLFF. Written as DNA, the CDR3 is TGTGCCAGCCTACAGGGGCGCGGGGAAAAACTGTTTTTT.

This clone appeared once. Here the CDR3 DNA reads TGCGCCAGCAAAGGACAGACGTACAATGAGCAGTTCTTC. Its translation: CASKGQTYNEQFF. The J gene is TRBJ2-1, the V gene TRBV5-1, with D tentatively TRBD1 (6 bases). This CDR3 has 13 residues. The germline V gene has CDR1 SGHRS and CDR2 YFSETQ. The germline V and J ends were trimmed by 6 bases and 4 bases, with 11 bases remaining between them. Based on the CDR3 plus reference TRBV5-1 and TRBJ2-1, the full variable domain is KAGVTQTPRYLIKTRGQQVTLSCSPISGHRSVSWYQQTPGQGLQFLFEYFSETQRNKGNFPGRFSGRQFSNSRSEMNVSTLELGDSALYLCASKGQTYNEQFFGPGTRLTVL.

The chain recombines TRBV7-9 with TRBJ1-4; D unresolved. The CDR3 covers 14 residues. CDR1 SEHNR and CDR2 FQNEAQ come from the germline V gene (reference sequence). Trimming cost V 6 bases and J 3 bases, with 11 bases left between them. CDR3 bases: TGTGCCAGCAGGAGAACGGCTTCTAATGAAAAACTGTTTTTT. This codes for CASRRTASNEKLFF.

The table lists this clone with many counts. The chain is built from TRBV5-4 and TRBJ2-3, with D unclear. The CDR3 consists of 11 residues. Trimming took off 3 bases at V and 6 bases at J, with 5 bases between the two ends. Per the germline V gene, CDR1 is SGHNT and CDR2 is YYREEE (reference sequence). CDR3 DNA sequence: TGTGCCAGCAGCTCCAGGGATACGCAGTATTTT. Translated, it gives CASSSRDTQYF. Using reference TRBV5-4 and TRBJ2-3 for the parts outside the CDR3, the full variable domain is ETGVTQSPTHLIKTRGQQVTLRCSSQSGHNTVSWYQQALGQGPQFIFQYYREEENGRGNFPPRFSGLQFPNYSSELNVNALELDDSALYLCASSSRDTQYFGPGTRLTVL.

The J gene is TRBJ2-3, the V gene TRBV15; no clear D gene. The CDR3 length is 16 residues. The germline CDR1 and CDR2 sequences are LNHNV and YYDKDF (reference sequence). V lost 0 bases, J lost 1 base, and 11 bases lay in between. The CDR3 spells CATSRDRAPRTDTQYF. The CDR3, as DNA: TGTGCCACCAGCAGAGATCGAGCGCCACGCACAGATACGCAGTATTTT.

Written as DNA, the CDR3 is TGTGCCAGCAGACCCGGGGGGCAAGAGACCCAGTACTTC. Translated: CASRPGGQETQYF. This chain connects TRBV7-8 to TRBJ2-5, with 7 bases identical to TRBD2. The CDR3 runs 13 residues. The trim removed 6 bases at V and 2 bases at J, leaving 3 bases unmatched. In germline, CDR1 is SGHVS, CDR2 FQNEAQ.

This clone was found once. The genes are TRBV30 and TRBJ1-6; D unresolved. Germline-derived CDR1 and CDR2 are GTSNPN and SVGIG (reference sequence). The CDR3 covers 13 residues. Trimming removed 4 bases from V and 2 bases from J, with 6 bases in between. DNA for the CDR3: TGTGCCTGGATGGCACCCTATAATTCACCCCTCCACTTT. Protein product: CAWMAPYNSPLHF.

The chain combines TRBV19 with TRBJ1-6; maybe TRBD1 (6 bases). The V end was cut by 6 bases, the J end by 14 bases, with 17 bases between. The CDR3 totals 13 residues. Germline CDR1 LNHDA, CDR2 SQIVND (reference sequence). This CDR3 reads CASSRVSGASLHF. The CDR3 coding sequence is TGTGCCAGTAGCAGGGTGTCAGGGGCATCCCTCCACTTT.

The chain couples TRBV14 to TRBJ1-4; possibly TRBD1 for D (5 bases). V gave up 1 base and J gave up 4 bases, with 10 bases separating them. Germline V gives CDR1 SGHDN, CDR2 FVKESK. The CDR3 covers 15 residues. CDR3 residues: CASSQGQQFNEKLFF. CDR3 sequence (DNA): TGTGCCAGCAGCCAAGGACAGCAATTTAATGAAAAACTGTTTTTT.

This chain's CDR3 is CASSLALGHPEAFF. The CDR3, as DNA: TGCGCCAGCAGCTTGGCGTTGGGACACCCTGAAGCTTTCTTT. The rearrangement joins TRBV5-1 to TRBJ1-1; D is perhaps TRBD1 (6 bases). Trimming stripped 0 bases from V and 6 bases from J, with 12 bases between. Germline CDR1 is SGHRS and CDR2 is YFSETQ. The CDR3 contains 14 residues.

The chain combines TRBV5-1 with TRBJ1-1, with TRBD1 as a possible D gene (5 bases). Germline V gene sequence: CDR1 SGHRS, CDR2 YFSETQ. CDR3 size: 13 residues. With 0 bases removed from V and 7 bases from J, the gap between germline ends came to 10 bases. The CDR3: CASSLVGAGEAFF. CDR3 DNA sequence: TGCGCCAGCAGCTTGGTCGGGGCCGGTGAAGCTTTCTTT.

The chain employs TRBV4-1 and TRBJ2-6; D call uncertain. Germline CDR1 and CDR2: MGHRA and YSYEKL. This CDR3 is 16 amino acids long. V lost 4 bases to trimming and J lost 0 bases, with 10 bases between them. The CDR3 spells CASSLRSDSGANVLTF. The CDR3 coding sequence is TGCGCCAGCAGCCTCAGATCGGACTCTGGGGCCAACGTCCTGACTTTC.

The rearrangement links TRBV6-1 to TRBJ2-5; 7 bases are a match to TRBD1. The CDR3 extends over 13 amino acids. CDR1 is MNHNS, CDR2 SASEGT, per germline. V lost 6 bases to trimming and J lost 5 bases; unmatched junction nucleotides: 6. Here the CDR3 reads CASRLTGSETQYF. CDR3 sequence (DNA): TGTGCCAGCAGGTTGACAGGGTCGGAGACCCAGTACTTC.

V usage is TRBV19 and J usage is TRBJ2-2; D gene uncertain. CDR1 is LNHDA, CDR2 SQIVND, per germline (reference sequence). V lost 7 bases and J 2 bases, leaving 11 bases between the germline ends. The CDR3 length is 14 residues. CDR3 DNA sequence: TGTGCCAGTACTTTCGGCGGAAACACCGGGGAGCTGTTTTTT. This encodes CASTFGGNTGELFF.

This clone was observed a few times. The V and J genes are TRBV19 and TRBJ2-7; 8 bases agree with TRBD2. The V gene end was trimmed by 5 bases and the J gene end by 5 bases; junction bases not matched to a gene: 11. Germline V lookup: CDR1 LNHDA, CDR2 SQIVND (reference sequence). There are 15 residues in the CDR3. CDR3 nucleotide sequence: TGTGCCAGTAGTCCCCCGGGGGGGCTCAGCCACGAGCAGTACTTC. It translates to CASSPPGGLSHEQYF.

This clone was observed at least ten times. This chain connects TRBV30 to TRBJ1-3; D not certain. This CDR3 has 13 residues. V was trimmed by 5 bases and J by 2 bases, leaving 10 bases between them. Germline lookup yields CDR1 GTSNPN and CDR2 SVGIG (reference sequence). The CDR3 is CAWCPTAGNTIYF. The CDR3 bases are TGTGCCTGGTGCCCCACGGCTGGAAACACCATATATTTT.

The sample holds a few counts of this clone. Other nucleotide sequences in the sample specify the same CDR3. The chain joins TRBV6-1 to TRBJ2-3; 8 nucleotides align to TRBD2. Germline CDR1 is MNHNS and CDR2 is SASEGT. This CDR3 contains 14 residues. V lost 1 base and J lost 6; bases outside the gene matches: 3. The CDR3 DNA sequence: TGTGCCAGCAGTGAAGGGCGGGAGGCGGATACGCAGTATTTT. Translated: CASSEGREADTQYF.

DNA for the CDR3: TGTGCCATCACCCTGGACAGGGGTATTGATGAGCAGTTCTTC. Its protein is CAITLDRGIDEQFF. The gene calls are TRBV10-3 and TRBJ2-1, with 9 bases aligning to TRBD1. J lost 8 bases, V lost 7 bases, and 9 bases had no gene match. Looked up from germline, CDR1 is ENHRY and CDR2 is SYGVKD. The CDR3 extends over 14 amino acids.

This chain links TRBV7-2 with TRBJ1-2; maybe TRBD1 (6 bases). The CDR3 covers 16 residues. The germline CDR1 and CDR2 sequences are SGHTA and FQGNSA. V shed 5 bases and J shed 8 bases, with 24 bases lying between them. CDR3 in amino acids: CASSHPPSLGARGYTF. CDR3 nucleotide sequence: TGTGCCAGCAGCCACCCCCCCTCATTGGGGGCGAGGGGCTACACCTTC.

The V and J genes are TRBV19 and TRBJ1-4, with 7 bases that match TRBD1. This CDR3 spans 15 amino acids. In germline, CDR1 is LNHDA, CDR2 SQIVND (reference sequence). With V trimmed by 4 bases and J by 4 bases, 6 bases remained unmatched. The CDR3 DNA follows: TGTGCCAGTAGTACGCGACAGGGAAGTAATGAAAAACTGTTTTTT. Its protein is CASSTRQGSNEKLFF.

V usage is TRBV5-1 and J usage is TRBJ1-2, with 9 bases aligning to TRBD1. Germline assignment: CDR1 SGHRS and CDR2 YFSETQ. Trimming cost V 4 bases and J 4 bases; bases outside gene matches: 8. The CDR3 totals 15 residues. The CDR3 here is CASSITGGASYGYTF. In DNA form, the CDR3 reads TGCGCCAGCAGCATAACAGGGGGCGCCTCCTATGGCTACACCTTC.

The table lists this clone with a count of one. V is TRBV6-6 and J is TRBJ1-1; tentative D call: TRBD1 (5 bases). Trimming removed 2 bases at V and 1 base at J, with 5 bases between. CDR3 size: 13 residues. Germline CDR1 MNHNY, CDR2 SVGAGI (reference sequence). The chain's CDR3 is CASSYTGNTEAFF. The CDR3, as DNA: TGTGCCAGCAGTTACACAGGGAACACTGAAGCTTTCTTT.

The rearrangement uses TRBV6-5 and TRBJ1-5; D possibly corresponds to TRBD1 (5 bases). V was clipped by 0 bases and J by 4 bases, with 13 bases between them. This CDR3 has 16 residues. The germline gives CDR1 MNHEY, CDR2 SVGAGI. DNA of the CDR3: TGTGCCAGCAGTTACTCTTCTGGACATGGGAATCAGCCCCAGCATTTT. Encoded protein: CASSYSSGHGNQPQHF.